This T cell receptor (beta chain) is from a study of shared clonotypes between healthy human individuals. Study-level results: Blood was the only sampled material, and tissue repertoires likely differ.

Each subset's genomic DNA was shared equally among a number of immunoSEQ plates. Per the original data handling: ImmunoSEQ sequences covered only the junction and lacked quality scores; filtering therefore differed. Method: immunoSEQ multiplex PCR; TCRdb's copy keeps in-frame clones and lacks some. V, J and clone size are those of that table, while D and trimming were read from the DNA. The sample consists of approximately 1.1 million clones, about 84% of them appearing once. This clone came up a few times. Its cognate antigen is unknown. Material for sequencing was memory CD4+ T cells from PBMCs. The subset here: CD45RA-negative fraction. This clonotype was sampled from a man younger than 35 in good health. Some clones in this sample may be carry-over from other donors' samples.

The CDR3 loop reads CASSPRQGNGEKLFF. The CDR3 bases are TGTGCCAGCTCACCGAGACAGGGTAACGGTGAAAAACTGTTTTTT. This rearrangement joins TRBV18 to TRBJ1-4; 7 positions match TRBD1. J gave up 7 bases and V 3 bases, and 8 bases lay outside the gene matches. The CDR3 has 15 amino acids. CDR1 is KGHSH, CDR2 LQKENI, per germline.